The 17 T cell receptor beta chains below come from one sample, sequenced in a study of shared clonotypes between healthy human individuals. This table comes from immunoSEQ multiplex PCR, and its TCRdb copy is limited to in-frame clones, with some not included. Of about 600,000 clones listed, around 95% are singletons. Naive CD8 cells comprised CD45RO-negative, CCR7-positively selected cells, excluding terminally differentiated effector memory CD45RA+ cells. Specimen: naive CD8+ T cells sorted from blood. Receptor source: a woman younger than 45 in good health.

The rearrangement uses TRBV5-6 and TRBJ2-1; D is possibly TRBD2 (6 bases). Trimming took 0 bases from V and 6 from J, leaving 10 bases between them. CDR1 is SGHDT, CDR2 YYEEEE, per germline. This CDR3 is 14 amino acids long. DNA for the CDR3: TGTGCCAGCAGCTTGGGGGACTCCATCAATGAGCAGTTCTTC. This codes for CASSLGDSINEQFF.

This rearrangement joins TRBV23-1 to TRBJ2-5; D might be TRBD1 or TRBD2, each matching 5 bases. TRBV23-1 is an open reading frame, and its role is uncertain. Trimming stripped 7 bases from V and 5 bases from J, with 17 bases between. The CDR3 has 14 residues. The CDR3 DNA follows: TGCGCCAGCACCCCGGGACGTCTCTGGGAGACCCAGTACTTC. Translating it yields CASTPGRLWETQYF.

This CDR3 reads CASGLNTEAFF. For the CDR3, the DNA is TGTGCCAGCGGGTTGAACACTGAAGCTTTCTTT. V is TRBV9 and J is TRBJ1-1; D gene uncertain. The V and J ends lost 7 bases and 0 bases respectively, with 4 bases between them. Per germline, CDR1 SGDLS and CDR2 YYNGEE. The CDR3 totals 11 residues. Combining the CDR3 with reference TRBV9 and TRBJ1-1 gives the whole variable domain DSGVTQTPKHLITATGQRVTLRCSPRSGDLSVYWYQQSLDQGLQFLIQYYNGEERAKGNILERFSAQQFPDLHSELNLSSLELGDSALYFCASGLNTEAFFGQGTRLTVV.

CDR3 in DNA: TGTGCCAGCAGTTACTCGCCACAAGAGGAGGCTTACGAGCAGTACTTC. It translates to CASSYSPQEEAYEQYF. The chain uses TRBV6-6 and TRBJ2-7; D might be TRBD2 (5 bases). Trimming pared 0 bases from V and 4 bases from J, leaving 16 bases between. Germline V lookup: CDR1 MNHNY, CDR2 SVGAGI (reference sequence). CDR3 length: 16 amino acids.

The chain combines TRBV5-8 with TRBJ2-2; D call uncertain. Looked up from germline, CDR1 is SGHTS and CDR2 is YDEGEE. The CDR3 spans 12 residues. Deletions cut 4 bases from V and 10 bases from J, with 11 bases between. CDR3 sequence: CASSAGLAELFF. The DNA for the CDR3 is TGTGCCAGCAGCGCCGGGCTGGCGGAGCTGTTTTTT.

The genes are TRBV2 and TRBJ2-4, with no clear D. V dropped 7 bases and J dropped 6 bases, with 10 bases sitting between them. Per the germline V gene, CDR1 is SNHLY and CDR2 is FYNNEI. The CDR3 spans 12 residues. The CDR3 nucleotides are TGTGCCAGCATCTCACCTTTAAACATTCAGTACTTC. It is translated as CASISPLNIQYF. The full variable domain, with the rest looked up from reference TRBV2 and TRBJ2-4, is EPEVTQTPSHQVTQMGQEVILRCVPISNHLYFYWYRQILGQKVEFLVSFYNNEISEKSEIFDDQFSVERPDGSNFTLKIRSTKLEDSAMYFCASISPLNIQYFGAGTRLSVL.

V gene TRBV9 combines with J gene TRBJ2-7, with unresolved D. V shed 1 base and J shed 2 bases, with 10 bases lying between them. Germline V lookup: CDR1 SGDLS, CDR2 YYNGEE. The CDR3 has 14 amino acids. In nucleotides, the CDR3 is TGTGCCAGCAGCGTAATGGGAAACCCCTACGAGCAGTACTTC. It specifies CASSVMGNPYEQYF.

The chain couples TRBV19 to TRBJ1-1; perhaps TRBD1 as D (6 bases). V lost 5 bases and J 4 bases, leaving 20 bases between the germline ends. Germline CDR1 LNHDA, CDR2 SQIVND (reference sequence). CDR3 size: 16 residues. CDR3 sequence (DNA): TGTGCCAGTAGTGTCGCACAGGGTGAAGAGGGCACTGAAGCTTTCTTT. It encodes CASSVAQGEEGTEAFF.

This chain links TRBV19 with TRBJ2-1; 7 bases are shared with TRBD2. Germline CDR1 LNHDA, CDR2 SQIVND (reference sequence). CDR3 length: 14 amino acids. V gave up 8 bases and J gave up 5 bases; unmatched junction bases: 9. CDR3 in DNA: TGTGCCAGTGGACCAGCGGGAATGGACAATGAGCAGTTCTTC. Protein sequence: CASGPAGMDNEQFF.

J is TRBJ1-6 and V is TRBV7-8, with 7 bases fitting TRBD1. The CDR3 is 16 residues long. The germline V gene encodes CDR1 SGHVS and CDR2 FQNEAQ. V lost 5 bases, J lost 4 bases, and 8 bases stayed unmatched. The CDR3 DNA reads TGTGCCAGCAGCCTCCTCGCGGGACAGTATAATTCACCCCTCCACTTT. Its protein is CASSLLAGQYNSPLHF.

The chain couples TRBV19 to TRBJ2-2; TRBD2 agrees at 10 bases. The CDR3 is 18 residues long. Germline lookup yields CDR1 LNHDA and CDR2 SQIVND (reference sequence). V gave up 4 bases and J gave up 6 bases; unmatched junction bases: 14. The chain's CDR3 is CASSTPWISGRAPGELFF. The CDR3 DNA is TGTGCCAGTAGTACCCCCTGGATCAGCGGGAGGGCGCCCGGGGAGCTGTTTTTT. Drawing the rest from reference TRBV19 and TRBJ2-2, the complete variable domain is DGGITQSPKYLFRKEGQNVTLSCEQNLNHDAMYWYRQDPGQGLRLIYYSQIVNDFQKGDIAEGYSVSREKKESFPLTVTSAQKNPTAFYLCASSTPWISGRAPGELFFGEGSRLTVL.

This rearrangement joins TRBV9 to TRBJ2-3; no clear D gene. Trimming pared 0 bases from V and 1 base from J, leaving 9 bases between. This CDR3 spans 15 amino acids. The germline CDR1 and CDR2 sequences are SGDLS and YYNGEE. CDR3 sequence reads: CASSVADSGTDTQYF. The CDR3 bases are TGTGCCAGCAGCGTAGCTGATAGTGGCACAGATACGCAGTATTTT. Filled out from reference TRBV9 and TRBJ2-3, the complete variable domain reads DSGVTQTPKHLITATGQRVTLRCSPRSGDLSVYWYQQSLDQGLQFLIQYYNGEERAKGNILERFSAQQFPDLHSELNLSSLELGDSALYFCASSVADSGTDTQYFGPGTRLTVL.

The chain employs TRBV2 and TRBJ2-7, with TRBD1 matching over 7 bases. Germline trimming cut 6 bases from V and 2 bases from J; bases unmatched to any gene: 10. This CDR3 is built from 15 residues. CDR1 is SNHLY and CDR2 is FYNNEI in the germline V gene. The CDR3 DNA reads TGTGCCAGCAGACTAGACAGGGCGCTCCCCTACGAGCAGTACTTC. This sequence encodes CASRLDRALPYEQYF.

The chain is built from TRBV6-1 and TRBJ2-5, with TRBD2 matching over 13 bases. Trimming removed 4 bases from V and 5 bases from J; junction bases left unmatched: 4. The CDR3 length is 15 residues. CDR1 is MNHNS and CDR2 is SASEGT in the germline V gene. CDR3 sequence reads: CASSVGTSGTETQYF. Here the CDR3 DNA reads TGTGCCAGCAGTGTTGGGACTAGCGGGACGGAGACCCAGTACTTC.

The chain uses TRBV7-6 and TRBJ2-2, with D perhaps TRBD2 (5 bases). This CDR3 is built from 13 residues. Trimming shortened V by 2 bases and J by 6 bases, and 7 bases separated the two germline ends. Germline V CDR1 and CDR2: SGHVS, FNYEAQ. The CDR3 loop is CASSLSGPGELFF. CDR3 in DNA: TGTGCCAGCAGCTTAAGCGGACCCGGGGAGCTGTTTTTT.

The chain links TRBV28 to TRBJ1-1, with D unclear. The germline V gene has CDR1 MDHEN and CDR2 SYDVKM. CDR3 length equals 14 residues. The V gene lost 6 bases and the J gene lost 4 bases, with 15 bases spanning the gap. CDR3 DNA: TGTGCCAGCAGATCCCCGACGAGTATCACTGAAGCTTTCTTT. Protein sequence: CASRSPTSITEAFF.

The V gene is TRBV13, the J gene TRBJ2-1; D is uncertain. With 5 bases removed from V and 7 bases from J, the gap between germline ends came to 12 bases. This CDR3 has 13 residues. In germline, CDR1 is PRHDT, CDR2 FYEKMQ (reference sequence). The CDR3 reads CASSRRVANEQFF. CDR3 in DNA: TGTGCCAGCAGCCGTAGGGTGGCTAATGAGCAGTTCTTC.